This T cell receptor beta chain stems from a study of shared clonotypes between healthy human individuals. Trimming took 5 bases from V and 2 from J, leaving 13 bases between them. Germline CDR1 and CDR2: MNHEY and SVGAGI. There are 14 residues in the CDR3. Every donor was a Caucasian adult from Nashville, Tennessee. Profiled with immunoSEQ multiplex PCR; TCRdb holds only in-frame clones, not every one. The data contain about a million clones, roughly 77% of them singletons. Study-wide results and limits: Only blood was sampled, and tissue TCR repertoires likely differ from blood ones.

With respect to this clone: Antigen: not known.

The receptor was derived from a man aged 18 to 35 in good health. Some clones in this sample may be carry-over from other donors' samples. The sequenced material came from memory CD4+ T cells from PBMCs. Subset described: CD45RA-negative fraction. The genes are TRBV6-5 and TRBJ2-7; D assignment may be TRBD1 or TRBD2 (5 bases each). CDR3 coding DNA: TGTGCCAGCAGTGTCAGGGACGGTCCCTACGAGCAGTACTTC. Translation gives CASSVRDGPYEQYF.